The 2 T cell receptor beta chains given below trace back to one sample, sequenced in a study of blood T cell repertoires in COVID-19. Clones were sequenced by immunoSEQ multiplex PCR, and TCRdb holds only the in-frame ones, with some missing. The data show approximately 300,000 clones, about four fifths seen once. Material: peripheral blood. The receptors here all came from a woman aged 45-59 years with acute or convalescent COVID-19.

The gene calls are TRBV5-1 and TRBJ1-2; 9 bases line up with TRBD1. V shed 3 bases and J 6 bases; nucleotides not matched to a gene: 12. The germline gives CDR1 SGHRS, CDR2 YFSETQ. The CDR3 is 16 amino acids. CDR3 in DNA: TGCGCCAGCAGCTGGGAAGGGACAGGGCCTTTGGATGGCTACACCTTC. It is translated as CASSWEGTGPLDGYTF.

This clone showed up many times. V and J are TRBV7-2 and TRBJ2-7; D gene ambiguous. This CDR3 has 11 residues. CDR1 is SGHTA and CDR2 is FQGNSA in the germline V gene. Deletions cut 2 bases from V and 5 bases from J, with 4 bases between. The chain's CDR3 is CASSLFNEQYF. For the CDR3, the DNA is TGTGCCAGCAGCTTATTCAACGAGCAGTACTTC. Full variable domain (remainder filled in from reference TRBV7-2 and TRBJ2-7): GAGVSQSPSNKVTEKGKDVELRCDPISGHTALYWYRQSLGQGLEFLIYFQGNSAPDKSGLPSDRFSAERTGGSVSTLTIQRTQQEDSAVYLCASSLFNEQYFGPGTRLTVT.